Detailed here is one TCR beta chain. No antigen is known for it. Germline V gene data show CDR1 as LNHNV and CDR2 as YYDKDF (reference sequence). The CDR3 is 14 residues long. J lost 2 bases, V lost 6 bases, and 7 bases had no gene match. The data originate from a study of T cell responses to AZD1222 COVID-19 vaccine. Sequencing was performed with immunoSEQ multiplex PCR; in TCRdb, only in-frame clones are kept and a portion is missing. The sample has roughly 120,000 clones, approximately 88% seen once. Study-level points and caveats: At baseline, seropositivity was found in only a handful of AZD1222 recipients.

The sample consisted of peripheral blood, taken on day 0 of AZD1222 vaccination. The chain uses TRBV15 and TRBJ2-7; 7 bases fit TRBD2. The TCR comes from an adult in good health. The DNA for the CDR3 is TGTGCCACCAGTAACACTCGGGGGGCCTACGAGCAGTACTTC. Its translation: CATSNTRGAYEQYF.